Following are 24 T cell receptor beta chains from one sample sequenced in a study of T cell changes during pregnancy in multiple sclerosis. The method was immunoSEQ multiplex PCR; TCRdb's version includes in-frame clones alone and lacks a portion of them. This repertoire shows 78,000 or so clones, about 90% found once; its top ten account for about 0.45%. The starting material was CD4+ T cells from peripheral blood mononuclear cells, obtained before pregnancy. The receptors come from a female donor with multiple sclerosis, enrolled in a pregnancy study.

J is TRBJ2-5 and V is TRBV7-2; tentatively, D is TRBD1 (6 bases). V shed 7 bases and J shed 1 base, with 10 bases lying between them. In germline, CDR1 is SGHTA, CDR2 FQGNSA. This CDR3 spans 13 amino acids. The CDR3 protein is CASTFRGQETQYF. The CDR3 bases are TGTGCCAGCACCTTCAGGGGCCAAGAGACCCAGTACTTC.

CDR3 DNA sequence: TGTGCCACCAGCAGAGACCTAGTGTTGTCTAACTATGGCTACACCTTC. Translation: CATSRDLVLSNYGYTF. This chain uses TRBV15 with TRBJ1-2, with D unclear. V lost 0 bases, J lost 0 bases, and 11 bases lay in between. This CDR3 contains 16 residues. Germline CDR1 is LNHNV and CDR2 is YYDKDF (reference sequence). Drawing the rest from reference TRBV15 and TRBJ1-2, the complete variable domain is DAMVIQNPRYQVTQFGKPVTLSCSQTLNHNVMYWYQQKSSQAPKLLFHYYDKDFNNEADTPDNFQSRRPNTSFCFLDIRSPGLGDTAMYLCATSRDLVLSNYGYTFGSGTRLTVV.

The chain combines TRBV27 with TRBJ1-5, with D possibly TRBD1 on 5 matching bases. CDR1 is MNHEY and CDR2 is SMNVEV in the germline V gene (reference sequence). The V and J ends lost 6 bases and 0 bases respectively, with 9 bases between them. This CDR3 spans 14 amino acids. CDR3 sequence: CASRDISSNQPQHF. CDR3 bases: TGTGCCAGCAGGGACATCTCTAGCAATCAGCCCCAGCATTTT.

V is TRBV5-1 and J is TRBJ1-4, with 11 bases that match TRBD1. Trimming cost V 0 bases and J 10 bases; bases outside gene matches: 2. The CDR3 contains 14 residues. In germline, CDR1 is SGHRS, CDR2 YFSETQ. The DNA for the CDR3 is TGCGCCAGCAGCTTGGCTGGGACAGGGGGAAAACTGTTTTTT. It codes for CASSLAGTGGKLFF.

The chain couples TRBV10-1 to TRBJ1-6, with unresolved D. The CDR3 has 12 residues. From germline, CDR1 is WNHNN and CDR2 SYGVQD (reference sequence). The germline V and J ends were trimmed by 10 bases and 13 bases, with 17 bases remaining between them. CDR3 amino acids: CATAAHADPLHF. The CDR3 DNA follows: TGCGCCACAGCCGCCCATGCGGATCCCCTCCACTTT.

The chain has TRBV18 and TRBJ1-5; 7 bases match TRBD1. The CDR3 has 15 residues. CDR1 and CDR2 (germline): KGHSH, LQKENI. V shed 4 bases and J 6 bases; nucleotides not matched to a gene: 9. CDR3 bases: TGTGCCAGCTCACGAGATGAGGGGGCTCTTCAGCCCCAGCATTTT. Amino acids: CASSRDEGALQPQHF. Full variable domain (remainder filled in from reference TRBV18 and TRBJ1-5): NAGVMQNPRHLVRRRGQEARLRCSPMKGHSHVYWYRQLPEEGLKFMVYLQKENIIDESGMPKERFSAEFPKEGPSILRIQQVVRGDSAAYFCASSRDEGALQPQHFGDGTRLSIL.

The chain employs TRBV9 and TRBJ2-3; 10 bases agree with TRBD1. From germline, CDR1 is SGDLS and CDR2 YYNGEE. CDR3 size: 15 residues. After removal of 4 bases from V and 6 bases from J, the junction contained 8 bases not matched to a gene. CDR3 DNA: TGTGCCAGCAGCCCGGGACAGGGGTCTGGGGATACGCAGTATTTT. Its protein product is CASSPGQGSGDTQYF.

The chain employs TRBV19 and TRBJ1-2; 9 bases match TRBD1. Trimming cost V 4 bases and J 9 bases; bases outside gene matches: 12. The CDR3 extends over 15 amino acids. CDR1 LNHDA and CDR2 SQIVND come from the germline V gene (reference sequence). CDR3 residues: CASSTPGQGAWRYTF. The DNA of the CDR3 is TGTGCCAGTAGTACTCCGGGACAGGGAGCTTGGCGCTACACCTTC.

The sample holds a few counts of this clone. This chain uses TRBV6-5 with TRBJ2-2; 7 bases align to TRBD2. The CDR3 is made up of 13 amino acids. Germline V gene lookup returns CDR1 MNHEY and CDR2 SVGAGI. The trim removed 6 bases at V and 5 bases at J, leaving 3 bases unmatched. CDR3 in amino acids: CASRAGGTGELFF. CDR3 DNA sequence: TGTGCCAGCAGGGCCGGGGGGACCGGGGAGCTGTTTTTT.

The V and J genes are TRBV19 and TRBJ1-6, with 8 bases matching TRBD1. Trimming removed 5 bases from V and 9 bases from J; junction bases left unmatched: 15. Germline CDR1 reads LNHDA; CDR2 reads SQIVND (reference sequence). The length of the CDR3 is 17 residues. The CDR3 nucleotides are TGTGCCAGTAGTTATTCCGGGACAGGAGACCTAGGTTCACCCCTCCACTTT. This codes for CASSYSGTGDLGSPLHF.

This chain connects TRBV27 to TRBJ2-3; TRBD1 aligns across 9 bases. V shed 3 bases and J 4 bases; nucleotides not matched to a gene: 5. The CDR3 extends over 15 amino acids. The germline gives CDR1 MNHEY, CDR2 SMNVEV (reference sequence). The CDR3 DNA follows: TGTGCCAGCAGTTTCGACAGGGGGACGGCAGATACGCAGTATTTT. Its protein product is CASSFDRGTADTQYF.

The genes are TRBV7-2 and TRBJ2-2; no clear D gene. This CDR3 is built from 13 residues. Trimming removed 2 bases from V and 7 bases from J, with 8 bases in between. From germline, CDR1 is SGHTA and CDR2 FQGNSA. CDR3 nucleotide sequence: TGTGCCAGCAGCTTACAGAATCGCGGGGAGCTGTTTTTT. Translated: CASSLQNRGELFF.

The chain joins TRBV28 to TRBJ1-1; no reliable D call. The CDR3 has 14 residues. Germline V CDR1 and CDR2: MDHEN, SYDVKM. Trimming removed 4 bases at V and 1 base at J, with 10 bases between. CDR3 in amino acids: CASSSLVENTEAFF. The CDR3 nucleotides are TGTGCCAGCAGTTCCCTAGTGGAGAACACTGAAGCTTTCTTT. The whole variable domain, remainder taken from reference TRBV28 and TRBJ1-1, is DVKVTQSSRYLVKRTGEKVFLECVQDMDHENMFWYRQDPGLGLRLIYFSYDVKMKEKGDIPEGYSVSREKKERFSLILESASTNQTSMYLCASSSLVENTEAFFGQGTRLTVV.

V gene TRBV28 combines with J gene TRBJ1-5; the match to TRBD1 covers 8 bases. V shed 5 bases and J 7 bases; nucleotides not matched to a gene: 1. Germline V gene sequence: CDR1 MDHEN, CDR2 SYDVKM. CDR3 length equals 12 residues. CDR3 sequence reads: CASSRTGQPQHF. The DNA of the CDR3 is TGTGCCAGCAGTCGGACAGGGCAGCCCCAGCATTTT.

The rearrangement links TRBV28 to TRBJ1-4; D unclear. Trimming shortened V by 7 bases and J by 4 bases, and 13 bases separated the two germline ends. The CDR3 is 14 amino acids. Germline V CDR1 and CDR2: MDHEN, SYDVKM. CDR3 DNA: TGTGCCAGCACCTCCGGGAGACATAATGAAAAACTGTTTTTT. Amino acids: CASTSGRHNEKLFF.

This clone was counted between two and nine times. This chain links TRBV7-6 with TRBJ2-2; TRBD2 matches 8 bases. The CDR3 consists of 14 residues. After removal of 0 bases from V and 6 bases from J, the junction contained 0 bases not matched to a gene. CDR1 is SGHVS, CDR2 FNYEAQ, per germline. The CDR3 loop reads CASSLARGAGELFF. The CDR3, as DNA: TGTGCCAGCAGCTTAGCGCGGGGGGCCGGGGAGCTGTTTTTT.

V gene TRBV6-6 combines with J gene TRBJ2-1, with TRBD2 matching 12 bases. V lost 4 bases, J lost 6 bases, and 1 base stayed unmatched. CDR1 and CDR2 (germline): MNHNY, SVGAGI (reference sequence). The CDR3 totals 14 residues. The CDR3 DNA follows: TGTGCCAGCAGTTGGACTAGCGGGATCAATGAGCAGTTCTTC. Protein: CASSWTSGINEQFF.

This rearrangement joins TRBV19 to TRBJ2-3; a weak D match, TRBD1 (5 bases). V shed 10 bases and J shed 0 bases, with 11 bases lying between them. This CDR3 has 13 amino acids. Germline CDR1 LNHDA, CDR2 SQIVND (reference sequence). For the CDR3, the DNA is TGTGCCACCCGACAGATTAGCACAGATACGCAGTATTTT. Protein product: CATRQISTDTQYF.

V gene TRBV9 combines with J gene TRBJ1-5; possible D gene TRBD1, 6 bases. V dropped 4 bases and J dropped 7 bases, with 18 bases sitting between them. Germline CDR1 and CDR2: SGDLS and YYNGEE. The CDR3 extends over 15 amino acids. Here the CDR3 DNA reads TGTGCCAGCAGCAGAGAGGGGGTAGGGGCACAGCCCCAGCATTTT. Translated: CASSREGVGAQPQHF.

The genes are TRBV5-6 and TRBJ2-5; TRBD2 matches 15 bases. CDR1 and CDR2 (germline): SGHDT, YYEEEE. The V gene end was trimmed by 0 bases and the J gene end by 10 bases; junction bases not matched to a gene: 7. This CDR3 contains 16 residues. The CDR3 region is CASSLGGLAGGRDQYF. CDR3 nucleotide sequence: TGTGCCAGCAGCTTGGGGGGACTAGCGGGGGGCCGGGACCAGTACTTC. Filled out from reference TRBV5-6 and TRBJ2-5, the complete variable domain reads DAGVTQSPTHLIKTRGQQVTLRCSPKSGHDTVSWYQQALGQGPQFIFQYYEEEERQRGNFPDRFSGHQFPNYSSELNVNALLLGDSALYLCASSLGGLAGGRDQYFGPGTRLLVL.

V gene TRBV9 combines with J gene TRBJ1-2; no clear D gene. The CDR3 extends over 14 amino acids. V was pared by 0 bases and J by 2 bases, with 8 bases between. Germline V gene lookup returns CDR1 SGDLS and CDR2 YYNGEE. CDR3 DNA: TGTGCCAGCAGCGTAGATCCAGTCAACTATGGCTACACCTTC. Amino acids: CASSVDPVNYGYTF.

Worth noting for this clone: The junction does not match germline at one end; this may be a read error. This chain connects TRBV7-7 to TRBJ2-5; 10 bases match TRBD1. The CDR3 is made up of 18 amino acids. Germline CDR1 SSHAT, CDR2 FNYEAQ (reference sequence). The DNA for the CDR3 is TGTGCTAGCAGCAAAACACCGACAGGGGGCATTGGGGGGGAGACCCAGTACTTC. Amino acid sequence: CASSKTPTGGIGGETQYF.

The chain is built from TRBV10-3 and TRBJ1-3, with a weak D call TRBD1 (6 bases). Germline V gene sequence: CDR1 ENHRY, CDR2 SYGVKD. This CDR3 comprises 13 residues. V lost 10 bases and J 4 bases, leaving 14 bases between the germline ends. The CDR3 DNA sequence: TGTGCCACCCTTCCCGGGACAGGAAACACCATATATTTT. Its protein product is CATLPGTGNTIYF.

The chain joins TRBV5-6 to TRBJ2-3; TRBD1 aligns across 7 bases. V lost 1 base and J lost 0; bases outside the gene matches: 8. CDR1 is SGHDT, CDR2 YYEEEE, per germline. This CDR3 comprises 17 residues. This chain's CDR3 is CASSLRDRYASTDTQYF. The CDR3 nucleotides are TGTGCCAGCAGCTTGCGGGACAGATACGCTAGCACAGATACGCAGTATTTT.